This T cell receptor beta chain stems from a study of blood T cell repertoires in COVID-19. Study at large: The origin of the acute and convalescent COVID-19 samples was the United States, Italy and Spain. Sources were T cells, B-cell-depleted T cells, or PBMCs; the material itself was cDNA or gDNA.

Original handling: Estimated nucleated cell counts came from reference gene primer amplification. Assay: immunoSEQ multiplex PCR; the TCRdb copy retains only in-frame clones and omits some. The V and J calls and clone size come from that table; D and trimming were worked out from the DNA. The sample carries tens of thousands of clones, 70% to 85% recorded once. Trimming cost V 4 bases and J 4 bases, with 15 bases left between them. This CDR3 has 16 residues. CDR1 is SGHTS, CDR2 YDEGEE, per germline. The chain is built from TRBV5-8 and TRBJ2-6, with a tentative D call TRBD2 (5 bases). This receptor was identified in a woman aged 55-75 years with acute or convalescent COVID-19. Sequencing input: peripheral blood. The CDR3 spells CASSPDSSPGANVLTF. CDR3 sequence (DNA): TGTGCCAGCAGCCCAGACTCTAGCCCCGGGGCCAACGTCCTGACTTTC.